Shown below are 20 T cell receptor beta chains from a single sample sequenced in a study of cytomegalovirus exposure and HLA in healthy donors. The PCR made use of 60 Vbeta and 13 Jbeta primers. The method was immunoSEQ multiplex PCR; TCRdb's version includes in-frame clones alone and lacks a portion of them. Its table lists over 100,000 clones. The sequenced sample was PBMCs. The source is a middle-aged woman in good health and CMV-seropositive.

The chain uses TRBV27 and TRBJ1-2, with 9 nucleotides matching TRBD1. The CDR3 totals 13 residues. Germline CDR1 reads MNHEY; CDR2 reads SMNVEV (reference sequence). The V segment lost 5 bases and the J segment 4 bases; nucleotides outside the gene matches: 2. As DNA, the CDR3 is TGTGCCAGCAGTCGACAGGGGGGCTATGGCTACACCTTC. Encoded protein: CASSRQGGYGYTF.

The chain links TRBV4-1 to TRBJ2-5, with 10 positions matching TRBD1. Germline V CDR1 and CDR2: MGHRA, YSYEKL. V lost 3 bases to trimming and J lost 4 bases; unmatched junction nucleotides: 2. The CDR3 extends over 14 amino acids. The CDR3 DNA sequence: TGCGCCAGCAGCCACCGGGACAGGGGAGAGACCCAGTACTTC. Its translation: CASSHRDRGETQYF.

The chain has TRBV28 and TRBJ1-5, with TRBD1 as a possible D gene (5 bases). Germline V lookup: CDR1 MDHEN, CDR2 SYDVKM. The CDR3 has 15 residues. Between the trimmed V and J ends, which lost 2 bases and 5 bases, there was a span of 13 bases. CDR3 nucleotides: TGTGCCAGCAGTTTAACCGACAGCCTTTATCAGCCCCAGCATTTT. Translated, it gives CASSLTDSLYQPQHF.

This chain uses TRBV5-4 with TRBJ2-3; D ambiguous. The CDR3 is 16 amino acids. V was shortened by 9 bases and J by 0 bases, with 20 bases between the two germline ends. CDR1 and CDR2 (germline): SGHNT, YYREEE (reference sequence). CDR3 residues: CATNPAGSRSTDTQYF. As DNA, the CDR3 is TGTGCCACCAACCCGGCCGGTAGCAGAAGCACAGATACGCAGTATTTT. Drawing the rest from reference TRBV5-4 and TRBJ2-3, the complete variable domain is ETGVTQSPTHLIKTRGQQVTLRCSSQSGHNTVSWYQQALGQGPQFIFQYYREEENGRGNFPPRFSGLQFPNYSSELNVNALELDDSALYLCATNPAGSRSTDTQYFGPGTRLTVL.

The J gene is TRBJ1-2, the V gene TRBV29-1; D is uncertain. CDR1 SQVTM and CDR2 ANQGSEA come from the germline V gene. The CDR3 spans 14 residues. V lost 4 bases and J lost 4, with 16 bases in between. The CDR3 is CSVGPGPGGYGYTF. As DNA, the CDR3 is TGCAGCGTTGGCCCCGGACCCGGAGGCTATGGCTACACCTTC.

Written as DNA, the CDR3 is TGTGCCAGCATTCTACAGCTTGAAGCTTTCTTT. This translates into CASILQLEAFF. The chain recombines TRBV6-6 with TRBJ1-1; no firm D call. The CDR3 extends over 11 amino acids. V was trimmed by 7 bases and J by 7 bases, leaving 10 bases between them. The germline CDR1 and CDR2 sequences are MNHNY and SVGAGI (reference sequence).

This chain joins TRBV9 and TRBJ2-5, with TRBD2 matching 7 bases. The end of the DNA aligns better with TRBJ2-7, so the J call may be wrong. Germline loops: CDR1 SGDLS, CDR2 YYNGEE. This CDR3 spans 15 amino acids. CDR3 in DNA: TGTGCCAGCAGCCAGGGCGGGGGTTTCTCCTACGAGCAGTACTTC. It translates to CASSQGGGFSYEQYF.

DNA for the CDR3: TGTGCCAGCAGCCGAACTAGCGGGAGGTCCAGACCCGACAATGAGCAGTTCTTC. This translates into CASSRTSGRSRPDNEQFF. The chain has TRBV7-9 and TRBJ2-1; 12 nucleotides match TRBD2. Germline CDR1 reads SEHNR; CDR2 reads FQNEAQ (reference sequence). The CDR3 runs to 18 residues. The ends lost 5 bases at V and 5 bases at J; junction bases unmatched: 13. Using reference TRBV7-9 and TRBJ2-1 for the parts outside the CDR3, the full variable domain is DTGVSQNPRHKITKRGQNVTFRCDPISEHNRLYWYRQTLGQGPEFLTYFQNEAQLEKSRLLSDRFSAERPKGSFSTLEIQRTEQGDSAMYLCASSRTSGRSRPDNEQFFGPGTRLTVL.

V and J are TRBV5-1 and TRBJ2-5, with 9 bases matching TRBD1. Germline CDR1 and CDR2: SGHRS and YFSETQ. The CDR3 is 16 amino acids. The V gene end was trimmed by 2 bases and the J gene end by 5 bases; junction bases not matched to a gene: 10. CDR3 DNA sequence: TGCGCCAGCAGCTTAGACGGGACAGGGTCTGGGGAGACCCAGTACTTC. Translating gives CASSLDGTGSGETQYF.

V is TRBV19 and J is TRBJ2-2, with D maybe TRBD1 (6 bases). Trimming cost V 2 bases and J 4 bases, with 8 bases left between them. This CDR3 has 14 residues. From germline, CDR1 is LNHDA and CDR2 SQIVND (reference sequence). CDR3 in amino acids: CASSITGITGELFF. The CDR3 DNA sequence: TGTGCCAGTAGTATAACAGGGATCACCGGGGAGCTGTTTTTT.

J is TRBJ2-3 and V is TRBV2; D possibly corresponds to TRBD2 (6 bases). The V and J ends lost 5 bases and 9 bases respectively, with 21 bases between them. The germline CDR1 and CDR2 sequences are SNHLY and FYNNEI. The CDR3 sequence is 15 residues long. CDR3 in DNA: TGTGCCAGCAGTTACGGGACTGTCCTAGGGGAGACGCAGTATTTT. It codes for CASSYGTVLGETQYF. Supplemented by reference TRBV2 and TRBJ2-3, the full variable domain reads EPEVTQTPSHQVTQMGQEVILRCVPISNHLYFYWYRQILGQKVEFLVSFYNNEISEKSEIFDDQFSVERPDGSNFTLKIRSTKLEDSAMYFCASSYGTVLGETQYFGPGTRLTVL.

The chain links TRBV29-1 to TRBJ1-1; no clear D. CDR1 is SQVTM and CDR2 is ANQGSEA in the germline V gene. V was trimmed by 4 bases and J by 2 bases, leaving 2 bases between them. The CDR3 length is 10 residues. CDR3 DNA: TGCAGCGTTGCTAACACTGAAGCTTTCTTT. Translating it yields CSVANTEAFF.

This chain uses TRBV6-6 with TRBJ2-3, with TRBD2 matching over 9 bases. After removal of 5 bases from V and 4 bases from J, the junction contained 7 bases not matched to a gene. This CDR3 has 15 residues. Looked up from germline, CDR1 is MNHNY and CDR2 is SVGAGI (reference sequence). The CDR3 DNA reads TGTGCCAGCAGTCCATTAGCGGGAGAGTCAGATACGCAGTATTTT. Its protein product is CASSPLAGESDTQYF.

Here the CDR3 reads CASSSGTGLLAKNIQYF. The DNA for the CDR3 is TGTGCCAGTAGTTCCGGGACAGGCCTTCTAGCCAAAAACATTCAGTACTTC. The V call is TRBV19, the J call TRBJ2-4; 8 bases match TRBD1. The germline CDR1 and CDR2 sequences are LNHDA and SQIVND (reference sequence). With 5 bases clipped from V and 0 bases from J, the junction kept 9 bases outside the gene matches. The CDR3 has 17 residues.

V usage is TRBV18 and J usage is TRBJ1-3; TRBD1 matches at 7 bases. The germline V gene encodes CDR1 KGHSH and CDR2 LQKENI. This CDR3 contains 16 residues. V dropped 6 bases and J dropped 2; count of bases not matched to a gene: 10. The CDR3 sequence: CASSPPTGLAGNTIYF. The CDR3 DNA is TGTGCCAGCTCCCCTCCGACAGGGTTGGCTGGAAACACCATATATTTT. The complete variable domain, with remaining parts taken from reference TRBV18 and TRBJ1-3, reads NAGVMQNPRHLVRRRGQEARLRCSPMKGHSHVYWYRQLPEEGLKFMVYLQKENIIDESGMPKERFSAEFPKEGPSILRIQQVVRGDSAAYFCASSPPTGLAGNTIYFGEGSWLTVV.

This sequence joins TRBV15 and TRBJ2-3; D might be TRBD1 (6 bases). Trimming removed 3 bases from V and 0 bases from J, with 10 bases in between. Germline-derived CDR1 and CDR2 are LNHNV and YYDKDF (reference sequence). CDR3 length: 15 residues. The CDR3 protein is CATSRAGQSTDTQYF. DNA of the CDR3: TGTGCCACCAGCAGGGCAGGACAGAGCACAGATACGCAGTATTTT.

The CDR3 DNA reads TGTGCCAGCAGCCAGGCGGGGAGCACAGATACGCAGTATTTT. It translates to CASSQAGSTDTQYF. The chain is built from TRBV7-3 and TRBJ2-3, with a weak D call TRBD2 (6 bases). Germline loops: CDR1 SGHTA, CDR2 FQGTGA. The length of the CDR3 is 14 residues. Trimming removed 5 bases from V and 0 bases from J, with 9 bases in between.

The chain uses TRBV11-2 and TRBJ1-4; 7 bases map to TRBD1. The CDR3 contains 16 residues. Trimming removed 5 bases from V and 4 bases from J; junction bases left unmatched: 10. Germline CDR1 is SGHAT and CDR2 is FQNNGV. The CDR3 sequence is CASSHPSTGYNEKLFF. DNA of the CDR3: TGTGCCAGCAGCCACCCCTCGACAGGGTATAATGAAAAACTGTTTTTT.

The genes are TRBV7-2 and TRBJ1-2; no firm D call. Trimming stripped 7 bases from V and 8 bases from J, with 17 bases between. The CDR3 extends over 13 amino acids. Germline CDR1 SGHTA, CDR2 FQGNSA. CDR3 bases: TGTGCCAGCACACAGCGGGGTTCTCTAGGCTACACCTTC. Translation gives CASTQRGSLGYTF.

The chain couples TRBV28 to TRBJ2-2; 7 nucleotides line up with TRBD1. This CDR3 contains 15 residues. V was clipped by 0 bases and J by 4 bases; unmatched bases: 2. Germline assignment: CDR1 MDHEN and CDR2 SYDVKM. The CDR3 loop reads CASSLWGQITGELFF. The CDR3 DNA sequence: TGTGCCAGCAGTTTATGGGGACAGATCACCGGGGAGCTGTTTTTT.